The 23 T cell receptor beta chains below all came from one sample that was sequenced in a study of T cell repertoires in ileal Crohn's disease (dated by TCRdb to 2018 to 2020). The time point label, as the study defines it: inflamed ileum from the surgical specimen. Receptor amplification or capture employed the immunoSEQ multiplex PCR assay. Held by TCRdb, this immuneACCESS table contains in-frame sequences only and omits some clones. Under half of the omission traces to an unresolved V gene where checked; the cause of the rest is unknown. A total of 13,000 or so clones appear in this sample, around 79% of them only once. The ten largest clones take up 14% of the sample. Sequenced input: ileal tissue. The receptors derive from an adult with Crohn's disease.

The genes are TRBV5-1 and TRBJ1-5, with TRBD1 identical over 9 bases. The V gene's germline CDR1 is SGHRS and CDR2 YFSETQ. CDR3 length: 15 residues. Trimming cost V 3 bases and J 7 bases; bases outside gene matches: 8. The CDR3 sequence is CASSWVQGARQPQHF. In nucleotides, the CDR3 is TGCGCCAGCAGCTGGGTACAGGGGGCGAGGCAGCCCCAGCATTTT.

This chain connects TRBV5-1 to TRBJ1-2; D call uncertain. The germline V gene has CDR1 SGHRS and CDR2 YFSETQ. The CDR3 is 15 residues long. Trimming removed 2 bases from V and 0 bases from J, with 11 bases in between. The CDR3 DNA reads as TGCGCCAGCAGCTTACCGGGTTATCCTAACTATGGCTACACCTTC. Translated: CASSLPGYPNYGYTF.

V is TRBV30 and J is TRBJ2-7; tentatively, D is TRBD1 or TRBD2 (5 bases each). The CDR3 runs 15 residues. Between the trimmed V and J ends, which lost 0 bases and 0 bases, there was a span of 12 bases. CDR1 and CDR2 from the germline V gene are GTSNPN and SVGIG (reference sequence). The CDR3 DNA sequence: TGTGCCTGGAGTGTCGGGACGGATAGCTCCTACGAGCAGTACTTC. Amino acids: CAWSVGTDSSYEQYF.

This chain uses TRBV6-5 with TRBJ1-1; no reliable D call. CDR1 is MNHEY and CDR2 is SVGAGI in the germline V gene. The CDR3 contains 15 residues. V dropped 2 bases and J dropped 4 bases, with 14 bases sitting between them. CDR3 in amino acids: CASSYNRQRVTEAFF. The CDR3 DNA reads TGTGCCAGCAGTTACAATCGGCAAAGGGTCACTGAAGCTTTCTTT.

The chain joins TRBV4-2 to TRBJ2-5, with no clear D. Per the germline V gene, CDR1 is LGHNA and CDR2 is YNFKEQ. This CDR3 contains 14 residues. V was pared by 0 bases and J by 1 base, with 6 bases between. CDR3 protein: CASSQEQRQETQYF. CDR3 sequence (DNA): TGTGCCAGCAGCCAAGAACAGCGCCAAGAGACCCAGTACTTC.

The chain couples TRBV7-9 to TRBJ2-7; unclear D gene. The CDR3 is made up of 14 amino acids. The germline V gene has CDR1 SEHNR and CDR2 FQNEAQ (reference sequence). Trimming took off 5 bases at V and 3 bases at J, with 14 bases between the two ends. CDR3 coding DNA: TGTGCCAGCAGCCTCAGGTCGGAGAGCTACGAGCAGTACTTC. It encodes CASSLRSESYEQYF.

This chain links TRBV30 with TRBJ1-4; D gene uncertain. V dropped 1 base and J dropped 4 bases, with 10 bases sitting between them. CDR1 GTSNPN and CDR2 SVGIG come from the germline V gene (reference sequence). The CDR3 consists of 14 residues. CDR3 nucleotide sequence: TGTGCCTGGAGTGGTATGCTGTTTAATGAAAAACTGTTTTTT. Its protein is CAWSGMLFNEKLFF.

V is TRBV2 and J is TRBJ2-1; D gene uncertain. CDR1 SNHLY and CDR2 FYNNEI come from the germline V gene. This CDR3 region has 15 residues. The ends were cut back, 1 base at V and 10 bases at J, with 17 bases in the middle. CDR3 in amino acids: CASSEGVGSMSEQFF. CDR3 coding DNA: TGTGCCAGCAGTGAAGGGGTGGGCAGTATGTCAGAGCAGTTCTTC.

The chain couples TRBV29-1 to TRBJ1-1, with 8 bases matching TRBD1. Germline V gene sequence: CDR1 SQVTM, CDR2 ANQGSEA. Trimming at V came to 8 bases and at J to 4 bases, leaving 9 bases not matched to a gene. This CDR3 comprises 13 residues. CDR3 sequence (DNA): TGCAGCTTCACCCCCACAGGGGGCACTGAAGCTTTCTTT. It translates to CSFTPTGGTEAFF.

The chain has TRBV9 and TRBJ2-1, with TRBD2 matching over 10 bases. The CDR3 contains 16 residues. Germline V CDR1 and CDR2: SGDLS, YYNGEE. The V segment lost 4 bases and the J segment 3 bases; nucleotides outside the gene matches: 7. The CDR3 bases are TGTGCCAGCAGCATCTCGACTAGCGGGTTCTACAATGAGCAGTTCTTC. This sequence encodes CASSISTSGFYNEQFF. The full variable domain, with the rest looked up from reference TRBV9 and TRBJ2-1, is DSGVTQTPKHLITATGQRVTLRCSPRSGDLSVYWYQQSLDQGLQFLIQYYNGEERAKGNILERFSAQQFPDLHSELNLSSLELGDSALYFCASSISTSGFYNEQFFGPGTRLTVL.

CDR3 DNA sequence: TGTGCCAGCAGCAAAGCTGCCCCCGGAGAAACCATGCTGGATAATTCACCCCTCCACTTT. Protein product: CASSKAAPGETMLDNSPLHF. The rearrangement joins TRBV21-1 to TRBJ1-6. TRBV21-1 is a known pseudogene. The CDR3 runs to 20 residues.

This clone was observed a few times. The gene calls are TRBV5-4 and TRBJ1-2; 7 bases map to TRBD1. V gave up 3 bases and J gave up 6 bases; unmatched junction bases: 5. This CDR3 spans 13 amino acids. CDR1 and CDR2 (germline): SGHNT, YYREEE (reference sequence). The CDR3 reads CASSSDRVHGYTF. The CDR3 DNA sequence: TGTGCCAGCAGCTCCGACAGGGTACATGGCTACACCTTC.

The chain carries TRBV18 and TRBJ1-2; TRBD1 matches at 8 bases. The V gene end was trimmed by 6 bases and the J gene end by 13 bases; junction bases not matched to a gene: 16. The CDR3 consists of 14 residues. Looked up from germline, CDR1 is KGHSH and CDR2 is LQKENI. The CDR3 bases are TGTGCCAGCTCTCAGGGACAGGACCTTTCCTACTTCACCTTC. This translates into CASSQGQDLSYFTF.

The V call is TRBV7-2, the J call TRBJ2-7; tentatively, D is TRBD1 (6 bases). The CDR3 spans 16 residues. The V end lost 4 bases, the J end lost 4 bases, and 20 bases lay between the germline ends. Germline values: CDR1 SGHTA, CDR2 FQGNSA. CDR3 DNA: TGTGCCAGCAGCTCCCACAGGGCTTCAGCTGGGTACGAGCAGTACTTC. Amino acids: CASSSHRASAGYEQYF.

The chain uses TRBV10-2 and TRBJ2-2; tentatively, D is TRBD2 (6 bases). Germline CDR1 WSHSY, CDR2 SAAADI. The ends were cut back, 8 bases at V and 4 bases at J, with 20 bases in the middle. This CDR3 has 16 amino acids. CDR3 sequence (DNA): TGCGCCAGCCAAAGTAGGAGGGCGGGGATCACCGGGGAGCTGTTTTTT. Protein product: CASQSRRAGITGELFF.

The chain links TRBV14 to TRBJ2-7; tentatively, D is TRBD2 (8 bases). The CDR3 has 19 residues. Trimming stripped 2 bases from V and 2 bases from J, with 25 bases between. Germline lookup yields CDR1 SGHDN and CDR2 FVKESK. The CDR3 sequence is CASSQQTRDSRGGPYEQYF. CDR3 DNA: TGTGCCAGCAGCCAACAGACCCGGGACAGCCGCGGGGGGCCCTACGAGCAGTACTTC. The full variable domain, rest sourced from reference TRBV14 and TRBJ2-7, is EAGVTQFPSHSVIEKGQTVTLRCDPISGHDNLYWYRRVMGKEIKFLLHFVKESKQDESGMPNNRFLAERTGGTYSTLKVQPAELEDSGVYFCASSQQTRDSRGGPYEQYFGPGTRLTVT.

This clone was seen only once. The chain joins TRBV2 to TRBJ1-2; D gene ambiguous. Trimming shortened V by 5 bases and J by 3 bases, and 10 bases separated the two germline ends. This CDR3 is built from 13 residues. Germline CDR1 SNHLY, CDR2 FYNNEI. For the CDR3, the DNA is TGTGCCAGCAGTCCCCGTCCTGACTATGGCTACACCTTC. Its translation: CASSPRPDYGYTF.

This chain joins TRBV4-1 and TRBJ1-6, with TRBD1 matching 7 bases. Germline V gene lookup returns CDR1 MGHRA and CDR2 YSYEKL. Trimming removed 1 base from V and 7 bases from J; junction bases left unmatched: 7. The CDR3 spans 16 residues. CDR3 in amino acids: CASSQVRTGLNSPLHF. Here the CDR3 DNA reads TGCGCCAGCAGCCAAGTTCGGACAGGTCTGAATTCACCCCTCCACTTT.

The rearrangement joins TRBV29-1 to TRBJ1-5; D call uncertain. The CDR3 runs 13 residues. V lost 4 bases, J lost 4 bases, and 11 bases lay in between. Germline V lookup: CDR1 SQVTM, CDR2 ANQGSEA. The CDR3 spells CSVGKQVNQPQHF. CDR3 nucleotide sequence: TGCAGCGTTGGAAAGCAGGTGAATCAGCCCCAGCATTTT.

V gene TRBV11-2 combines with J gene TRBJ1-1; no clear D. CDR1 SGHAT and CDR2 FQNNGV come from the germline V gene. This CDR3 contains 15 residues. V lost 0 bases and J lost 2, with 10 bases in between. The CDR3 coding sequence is TGTGCCAGCAGCTTAGATATTCGAGATAACACTGAAGCTTTCTTT. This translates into CASSLDIRDNTEAFF. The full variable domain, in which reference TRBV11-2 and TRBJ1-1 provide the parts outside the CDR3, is EAGVAQSPRYKIIEKRQSVAFWCNPISGHATLYWYQQILGQGPKLLIQFQNNGVVDDSQLPKDRFSAERLKGVDSTLKIQPAKLEDSAVYLCASSLDIRDNTEAFFGQGTRLTVV.

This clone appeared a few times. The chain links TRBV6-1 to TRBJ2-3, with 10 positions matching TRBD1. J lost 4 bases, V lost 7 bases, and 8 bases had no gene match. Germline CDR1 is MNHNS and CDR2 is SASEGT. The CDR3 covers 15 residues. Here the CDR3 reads CASIVGTGVPDTQYF. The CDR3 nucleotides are TGTGCCAGCATTGTCGGGACAGGGGTACCAGATACGCAGTATTTT.

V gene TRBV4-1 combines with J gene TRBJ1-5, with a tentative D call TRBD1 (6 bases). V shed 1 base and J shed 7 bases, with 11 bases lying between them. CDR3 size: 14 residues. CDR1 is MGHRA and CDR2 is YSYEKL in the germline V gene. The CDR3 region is CASSQGTAQQPQHF. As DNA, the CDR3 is TGCGCCAGCAGCCAAGGGACAGCGCAACAGCCCCAGCATTTT.

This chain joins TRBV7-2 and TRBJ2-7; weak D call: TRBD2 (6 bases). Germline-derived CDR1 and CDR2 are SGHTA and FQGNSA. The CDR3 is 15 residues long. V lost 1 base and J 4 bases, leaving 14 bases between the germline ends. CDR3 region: CASSLEPGTGYEQYF. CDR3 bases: TGTGCCAGCAGCTTAGAGCCCGGGACTGGTTACGAGCAGTACTTC.